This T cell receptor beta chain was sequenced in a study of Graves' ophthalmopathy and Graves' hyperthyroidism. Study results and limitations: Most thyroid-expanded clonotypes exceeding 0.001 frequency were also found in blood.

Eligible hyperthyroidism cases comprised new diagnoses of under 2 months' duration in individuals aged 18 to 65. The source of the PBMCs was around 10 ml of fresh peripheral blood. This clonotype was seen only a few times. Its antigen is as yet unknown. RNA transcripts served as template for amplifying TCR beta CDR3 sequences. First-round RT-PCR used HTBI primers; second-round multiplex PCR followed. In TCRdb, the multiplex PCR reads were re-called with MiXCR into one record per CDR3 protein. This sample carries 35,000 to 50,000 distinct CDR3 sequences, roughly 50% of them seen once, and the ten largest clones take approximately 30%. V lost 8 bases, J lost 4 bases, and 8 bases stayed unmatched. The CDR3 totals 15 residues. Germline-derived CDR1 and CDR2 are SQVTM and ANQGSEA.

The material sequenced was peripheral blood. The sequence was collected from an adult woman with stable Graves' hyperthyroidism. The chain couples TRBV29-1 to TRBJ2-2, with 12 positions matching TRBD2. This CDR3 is CSTRTSGAGTGELFF. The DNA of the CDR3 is TGCAGCACACGGACTAGCGGGGCGGGCACCGGGGAGCTGTTTTTT.